A selection of T cell receptor beta chains follows, all from one sample in a study of blood T cell repertoires in COVID-19. Clones were sequenced by immunoSEQ multiplex PCR, and TCRdb holds only the in-frame ones, with some missing. The table shows approximately 64,000 clones, with about 88% occurring only once. Sequences were obtained from peripheral blood. These receptor sequences come from a man between 65 and 85 years old with acute or convalescent COVID-19. Both conserved end residues are part of each CDR3. A D gene is named only where the DNA matches it firmly. Rows give clone size only sometimes, using once, few, many, or a class for an expanded clone.

len: 15
d_gene: TRBD1
abundance: .
j_gene: TRBJ2-1
v_gene: TRBV18
CDR3nt: TGTGCCAGCTCACTACCGGGACAGGGGTACAATGAGCAGTTCTTC
CDR3aa: CASSLPGQGYNEQFF

len: 12
d_gene: .
abundance: .
j_gene: TRBJ1-2
v_gene: TRBV6-5
CDR3nt: TGTGCCAGCAGTTACCGGGGGGGAGGCTACACCTTC
CDR3aa: CASSYRGGGYTF

len: 15
d_gene: .
abundance: .
j_gene: TRBJ2-3
v_gene: TRBV14
CDR3nt: TGTGCCAGCAGCCGAAATACAGGGTTGGCAGATACGCAGTATTTT
CDR3aa: CASSRNTGLADTQYF

len: 15
d_gene: TRBD1
abundance: many
j_gene: TRBJ2-7
v_gene: TRBV9
CDR3nt: TGTGCCAGCAGCGCCACGACAGGGTGGGTAAACGAGCAGTACTTC
CDR3aa: CASSATTGWVNEQYF

len: 20
d_gene: TRBD1
abundance: once
j_gene: TRBJ2-6
v_gene: TRBV27
CDR3nt: TGTGCCAGCAGTTCACCCACGAGACAGGGGGCCCGCTCTGGGGCCAACGTCCTGACTTTC
CDR3aa: CASSSPTRQGARSGANVLTF

len: 13
d_gene: .
abundance: .
j_gene: TRBJ1-1
v_gene: TRBV11-2
CDR3nt: TGTGCCAGCAGCTTCGGGGGGGGCGTTGAAGCTTTCTTT
CDR3aa: CASSFGGGVEAFF

len: 14
d_gene: .
abundance: .
j_gene: TRBJ1-2
v_gene: TRBV28
CDR3nt: TGTGCCAGCAGTTTATCGATGGGACTCTATGGCTACACCTTC
CDR3aa: CASSLSMGLYGYTF

len: 17
d_gene: .
abundance: .
j_gene: TRBJ1-2
v_gene: TRBV7-8
CDR3nt: TGTGCCAGCAGCGAGACGAGGCGCGACCCCATTGAGGGTGGCTACACCTTC
CDR3aa: CASSETRRDPIEGGYTF

len: 16
d_gene: TRBD1
abundance: .
j_gene: TRBJ1-1
v_gene: TRBV5-1
CDR3nt: TGCGCCAGCAGCTTGGGCGACAGACAGGGGAACAGTGAAGCTTTCTTT
CDR3aa: CASSLGDRQGNSEAFF

len: 14
d_gene: .
abundance: .
j_gene: TRBJ1-1
v_gene: TRBV5-6
CDR3nt: TGTGCCAGCAGCGCCGGGATTAGTGACACTGAAGCTTTCTTT
CDR3aa: CASSAGISDTEAFF

len: 14
d_gene: .
abundance: .
j_gene: TRBJ1-4
v_gene: TRBV27
CDR3nt: TGTGCCAGCAGTCCCTACGGCGGGGACGAAAAACTGTTTTTT
CDR3aa: CASSPYGGDEKLFF

len: 13
d_gene: .
abundance: .
j_gene: TRBJ2-1
v_gene: TRBV30
CDR3nt: TGTGCCTCTGCCGCGGTCTCCTACAATGAGCAGTTCTTC
CDR3aa: CASAAVSYNEQFF

len: 16
d_gene: .
abundance: .
j_gene: TRBJ1-5
v_gene: TRBV4-2
CDR3nt: TGTGCCAGCAGCCAAGAAGCCGAATATAGCAATCAGCCCCAGCATTTT
CDR3aa: CASSQEAEYSNQPQHF

len: 16
d_gene: TRBD2
abundance: once
j_gene: TRBJ2-2
v_gene: TRBV7-9
CDR3nt: TGTGCCAGCAGCTTACCAGCGGGGGGGCCGAACGGGGAGCTGTTTTTT
CDR3aa: CASSLPAGGPNGELFF

len: 16
d_gene: TRBD1
abundance: once
j_gene: TRBJ1-5
v_gene: TRBV7-2
CDR3nt: TGTGCCAGCAGTTTTTATCCCAGGGGGTACAATCAGCCCCAGCATTTT
CDR3aa: CASSFYPRGYNQPQHF

len: 15
d_gene: .
abundance: .
j_gene: TRBJ1-6
v_gene: TRBV27
CDR3nt: TGTGCCAGCAGTTCGTCGGGCTCCTATAATTCACCCCTCCACTTT
CDR3aa: CASSSSGSYNSPLHF

len: 17
d_gene: .
abundance: .
j_gene: TRBJ1-3
v_gene: TRBV21-1
CDR3nt: TGTGCCAGCAGCAAAGCGCGAGAGGGGGCGCCGGGAAACACCATATATTTT
CDR3aa: CASSKAREGAPGNTIYF

len: 14
d_gene: TRBD1
abundance: .
j_gene: TRBJ1-2
v_gene: TRBV4-1
CDR3nt: TGCGCCAGCAGCCCGCAGGGGGCGACGGAAGGCTACACCTTC
CDR3aa: CASSPQGATEGYTF

len: 14
d_gene: .
abundance: .
j_gene: TRBJ1-4
v_gene: TRBV6-5
CDR3nt: TGTGCCAGCAGGGATATGGGAGTCGGGGAAAAACTGTTTTTT
CDR3aa: CASRDMGVGEKLFF

len: 14
d_gene: TRBD1
abundance: .
j_gene: TRBJ2-7
v_gene: TRBV5-1
CDR3nt: TGCGCCAGCAGCTTATCTGGGACAGGGAGCGAGCAGTACTTC
CDR3aa: CASSLSGTGSEQYF

len: 16
d_gene: .
abundance: .
j_gene: TRBJ1-5
v_gene: TRBV19
CDR3nt: TGTGCCAGTAGTACGCAGGGGTTTTATAGCAATCAGCCCCAGCATTTT
CDR3aa: CASSTQGFYSNQPQHF

len: 13
d_gene: .
abundance: .
j_gene: TRBJ1-5
v_gene: TRBV24-1
CDR3nt: TGTGCCACCAGCGGGAAAGGGTTGCAGCCCCAGCATTTT
CDR3aa: CATSGKGLQPQHF

len: 14
d_gene: .
abundance: .
j_gene: TRBJ2-1
v_gene: TRBV23-1
CDR3nt: TGCGCCAGACCAACAGGGCCCCAGAACAATGAGCAGTTCTTC
CDR3aa: CARPTGPQNNEQFF

len: 19
d_gene: TRBD1
abundance: .
j_gene: TRBJ2-1
v_gene: TRBV7-2
CDR3nt: TGTGCCAGCAGCCTCCGAATTTGGACAGGGGGCGAGGTCGGCAATGAGCAGTTCTTC
CDR3aa: CASSLRIWTGGEVGNEQFF

len: 15
d_gene: .
abundance: .
j_gene: TRBJ2-1
v_gene: TRBV30
CDR3nt: TGTGCCTGGAGTTCAGGGTCGTCCTCCTACAATGAGCAGTTCTTC
CDR3aa: CAWSSGSSSYNEQFF

len: 17
d_gene: TRBD2
abundance: .
j_gene: TRBJ2-2
v_gene: TRBV4-3
CDR3nt: TGCGCCAGCAGCCAACCCAGCGGGGGGGTTGTCACCGGGGAGCTGTTTTTT
CDR3aa: CASSQPSGGVVTGELFF

len: 16
d_gene: TRBD1
abundance: few
j_gene: TRBJ2-7
v_gene: TRBV6-6
CDR3nt: TGTGCCAGCAGTCGATCCGGGACAGGGGGCATCTACGAGCAGTACTTC
CDR3aa: CASSRSGTGGIYEQYF

len: 12
d_gene: .
abundance: .
j_gene: TRBJ1-2
v_gene: TRBV18
CDR3nt: TGTGCCAGCTCACCTCCCAGCGGAGGCTACACCTTC
CDR3aa: CASSPPSGGYTF

len: 14
d_gene: .
abundance: .
j_gene: TRBJ2-7
v_gene: TRBV7-9
CDR3nt: TGTGCCAGCAGCTTTACTTCTAGAATCGGCGAGCAGTACTTC
CDR3aa: CASSFTSRIGEQYF

len: 13
d_gene: .
abundance: .
j_gene: TRBJ1-2
v_gene: TRBV14
CDR3nt: TGTGCCAGCAGCTCCGCGGGGGGGTATGGCTACACCTTC
CDR3aa: CASSSAGGYGYTF

len: 14
d_gene: .
abundance: .
j_gene: TRBJ2-3
v_gene: TRBV7-9
CDR3nt: TGTGCCAGCAGCAGCCAGGGAGGCCCAGATACGCAGTATTTT
CDR3aa: CASSSQGGPDTQYF

len: 11
d_gene: .
abundance: once
j_gene: TRBJ2-7
v_gene: TRBV4-2
CDR3nt: TGTGCCAGCAGCTGGGCGGGGGAGCAGTACTTC
CDR3aa: CASSWAGEQYF

len: 17
d_gene: .
abundance: .
j_gene: TRBJ1-6
v_gene: TRBV21-1
CDR3nt: TGTGCCAGCAGCCCCGGGGGCACAGGGGGTTTTGGTTCACCCCTCCACTTT
CDR3aa: CASSPGGTGGFGSPLHF

len: 13
d_gene: TRBD1
abundance: .
j_gene: TRBJ1-2
v_gene: TRBV29-1
CDR3nt: TGCAGCGTTGAAGAGGACAGGGCTTTCGGCTACACCTTC
CDR3aa: CSVEEDRAFGYTF

len: 18
d_gene: .
abundance: .
j_gene: TRBJ2-7
v_gene: TRBV5-5
CDR3nt: TGTGCCAGCAGCTTTTCTTCTGTAGTGGCCCAGGGCCCCTACGAGCAGTACTTC
CDR3aa: CASSFSSVVAQGPYEQYF

len: 11
d_gene: .
abundance: .
j_gene: TRBJ1-1
v_gene: TRBV28
CDR3nt: TGTGCCAGCAGTTTAGGCAGAGAAGCTTTCTTT
CDR3aa: CASSLGREAFF

len: 16
d_gene: .
abundance: few
j_gene: TRBJ2-7
v_gene: TRBV4-1
CDR3nt: TGCGCCAGCAGCCAAGAGGGCGCAGCTACAGGTTACGAGCAGTACTTC
CDR3aa: CASSQEGAATGYEQYF

len: 15
d_gene: TRBD1
abundance: .
j_gene: TRBJ2-3
v_gene: TRBV24-1
CDR3nt: TGTGCCACCAGTGATTACGGACAGGTGGCAGATACGCAGTATTTT
CDR3aa: CATSDYGQVADTQYF

len: 14
d_gene: .
abundance: .
j_gene: TRBJ2-1
v_gene: TRBV3-1/TRBV3-2
CDR3nt: TGTGCCAGCAGCCAAGCGGGACATTACAATGAGCAGTTCTTC
CDR3aa: CASSQAGHYNEQFF

len: 16
d_gene: .
abundance: .
j_gene: TRBJ2-5
v_gene: TRBV5-1
CDR3nt: TGCGCCAGCAGCTTGTTGGTGGGGGGAGCGGGAGAGACCCAGTACTTC
CDR3aa: CASSLLVGGAGETQYF

len: 12
d_gene: .
abundance: .
j_gene: TRBJ2-7
v_gene: TRBV30
CDR3nt: TGTGCCTGGAGTTTGACTAGATACGAGCAGTACTTC
CDR3aa: CAWSLTRYEQYF

len: 14
d_gene: .
abundance: .
j_gene: TRBJ1-5
v_gene: TRBV5-6
CDR3nt: TGTGCCAGCAGCCGAAGGGGTAGCAATCAGCCCCAGCATTTT
CDR3aa: CASSRRGSNQPQHF

len: 13
d_gene: .
abundance: .
j_gene: TRBJ1-4
v_gene: TRBV4-3
CDR3nt: TGCGCCAGCAGCCAAAACAGCCGAAACGAACTGTTTTTT
CDR3aa: CASSQNSRNELFF

len: 15
d_gene: .
abundance: once
j_gene: TRBJ2-7
v_gene: TRBV27
CDR3nt: TGTGCCAGCAGTTTCGCACAAAGGAGCTCCTACGAGCAGTACTTC
CDR3aa: CASSFAQRSSYEQYF

len: 16
d_gene: .
abundance: .
j_gene: TRBJ2-5
v_gene: TRBV18
CDR3nt: TGTGCCAGCTCACCAGGGTCTCCGGGGAACCAAGAGACCCAGTACTTC
CDR3aa: CASSPGSPGNQETQYF